This T cell receptor beta chain comes out of a study of blood T cell repertoires in COVID-19. Study-wide background: Material from acute and convalescent COVID-19 was sourced from the United States, Italy and Spain. T cells, B-cell-depleted T cells, or PBMCs provided the cDNA or gDNA that served as material.

The V gene lost 0 bases and the J gene lost 9 bases, with 11 bases spanning the gap. CDR1 is SQVTM and CDR2 is ANQGSEA in the germline V gene. The CDR3 extends over 12 amino acids. In the original workflow: Amplification from reference gene primers served as the basis for estimated nucleated cell counts. The assay was immunoSEQ multiplex PCR, and TCRdb's table has in-frame clones only and misses some. The DNA gave D and trimming, while V, J and clone size come from that table. The table lists hundreds of thousands of clones, 85% to 90% of them singletons, with roughly 4.8% in the top ten. The sample comprised peripheral blood. This sequence was found in a man aged 35 to 55 with acute or convalescent COVID-19. J is TRBJ1-1 and V is TRBV29-1; D gene ambiguous. CDR3 sequence: CSVEDLPQKAFF. CDR3 bases: TGCAGCGTTGAAGATCTTCCCCAGAAAGCTTTCTTT.